What follows are 29 T cell receptor beta chains derived from one specimen sequenced in a study of cytomegalovirus exposure and HLA in healthy donors. TCRdb keeps only in-frame clones here, not all; method: immunoSEQ multiplex PCR. Among some 240,000 clones listed, approximately 83% were seen once. Material: PBMCs. The source is a woman aged 30 to 39 in good health and CMV-seropositive.

The chain is built from TRBV14 and TRBJ1-1, with D maybe TRBD1 (5 bases). The V gene's germline CDR1 is SGHDN and CDR2 FVKESK. V lost 4 bases to trimming and J lost 11 bases, with 17 bases between them. The CDR3 is 13 residues long. CDR3 protein: CASSRTGGSRAFF. The CDR3 DNA follows: TGTGCCAGCAGCCGTACGGGGGGATCTCGGGCTTTCTTT.

The V call is TRBV6-5, the J call TRBJ1-4; possibly TRBD1 for D (5 bases). With 10 bases removed from V and 8 bases from J, the gap between germline ends came to 14 bases. Per germline, CDR1 MNHEY and CDR2 SVGAGI. This CDR3 contains 12 residues. In DNA form, the CDR3 reads TGTGCCACCGGGACTGGGGCGGAAAAACTGTTTTTT. Translating gives CATGTGAEKLFF.

V and J are TRBV5-1 and TRBJ2-7; TRBD2 matches at 11 bases. This CDR3 has 17 residues. Germline V gene sequence: CDR1 SGHRS, CDR2 YFSETQ. V trimming: 0 bases; J trimming: 1 base; junction bases outside the gene matches: 6. This chain's CDR3 is CASSLGTSGSFSYEQYF. CDR3 DNA: TGCGCCAGCAGCTTGGGCACTAGCGGGAGCTTTTCCTACGAGCAGTACTTC.

The chain uses TRBV4-1 and TRBJ2-1; D gene uncertain. The CDR3 spans 14 residues. Germline V gene sequence: CDR1 MGHRA, CDR2 YSYEKL. Trimming stripped 1 base from V and 4 bases from J, with 8 bases between. In nucleotides, the CDR3 is TGCGCCAGCAGCCAAGTACAGCAGTACAATGAGCAGTTCTTC. Translated: CASSQVQQYNEQFF.

The chain is built from TRBV6-5 and TRBJ1-5; 7 nucleotides agree with TRBD1. The CDR3 runs 14 residues. Looked up from germline, CDR1 is MNHEY and CDR2 is SVGAGI. V gave up 6 bases and J gave up 4 bases; unmatched junction bases: 6. CDR3 nucleotides: TGTGCCAGCAGGAGACAGGGACTTAATCAGCCCCAGCATTTT. This translates into CASRRQGLNQPQHF.

The chain links TRBV19 to TRBJ1-1; D perhaps matches TRBD1 (5 bases). This CDR3 contains 21 residues. Germline V gene sequence: CDR1 LNHDA, CDR2 SQIVND (reference sequence). V shed 0 bases and J shed 1 base, with 27 bases lying between them. The chain's CDR3 is CASSIDFTDTRLITPNTEAFF. In DNA form, the CDR3 reads TGTGCCAGTAGTATAGATTTTACGGACACGCGGTTAATTACGCCGAACACTGAAGCTTTCTTT.

The V call is TRBV10-3, the J call TRBJ1-1, with 7 nucleotides matching TRBD1. Losses at the gene ends were 4 bases for V and 4 bases for J; bases not matched to a gene: 12. CDR3 length: 16 amino acids. The germline V gene encodes CDR1 ENHRY and CDR2 SYGVKD. The CDR3: CAISGPPDRVGTEAFF. Written as DNA, the CDR3 is TGTGCCATCAGTGGGCCCCCCGACAGGGTGGGCACTGAAGCTTTCTTT.

The rearrangement joins TRBV7-2 to TRBJ2-7; TRBD2 agrees at 12 bases. Trimming cost V 5 bases and J 1 base; bases outside gene matches: 15. This CDR3 has 19 residues. In germline, CDR1 is SGHTA, CDR2 FQGNSA. CDR3 sequence reads: CASSRWLAGGPTESYEQYF. The CDR3 coding sequence is TGTGCCAGCAGCCGTTGGCTAGCGGGAGGGCCAACAGAGTCCTACGAGCAGTACTTC.

The CDR3 DNA is TGTGCCAGCAGTTTATCTCGGGGTTATCCGACTGAAGCTTTCTTT. This encodes CASSLSRGYPTEAFF. The genes are TRBV27 and TRBJ1-1; the D is unclear. V was shortened by 0 bases and J by 5 bases, with 13 bases between the two germline ends. Germline CDR1 reads MNHEY; CDR2 reads SMNVEV (reference sequence). This CDR3 spans 15 amino acids.

This chain links TRBV7-9 with TRBJ2-7; no reliable D call. V was trimmed by 4 bases and J by 3 bases, leaving 13 bases between them. This CDR3 has 14 amino acids. Germline values: CDR1 SEHNR, CDR2 FQNEAQ (reference sequence). The CDR3 region is CASSSLSVHYEQYF. The CDR3 region has the DNA TGTGCCAGCAGCTCTCTCTCGGTCCACTACGAGCAGTACTTC.

The chain couples TRBV11-2 to TRBJ2-1; D may be TRBD1 (6 bases). V was cut by 3 bases and J by 13 bases, with 16 bases left in between. The CDR3 extends over 13 amino acids. Per the germline V gene, CDR1 is SGHAT and CDR2 is FQNNGV. The DNA of the CDR3 is TGTGCCAGCAGCTTGCAGCAGGGGACGTTTCAGTTCTTC. Translated: CASSLQQGTFQFF. The whole variable domain, filled in from reference TRBV11-2 and TRBJ2-1, reads EAGVAQSPRYKIIEKRQSVAFWCNPISGHATLYWYQQILGQGPKLLIQFQNNGVVDDSQLPKDRFSAERLKGVDSTLKIQPAKLEDSAVYLCASSLQQGTFQFFGPGTRLTVL.

The chain joins TRBV28 to TRBJ1-4, with a tentative D call TRBD1 (5 bases). The CDR3 totals 16 residues. Trimming stripped 2 bases from V and 7 bases from J, with 17 bases between. Germline CDR1 and CDR2: MDHEN and SYDVKM. Here the CDR3 reads CASSLAGGGLAEKLFF. The DNA for the CDR3 is TGTGCCAGCAGTTTAGCTGGGGGGGGTCTCGCTGAAAAACTGTTTTTT.

The rearrangement uses TRBV13 and TRBJ2-5, with TRBD2 as a possible D gene (6 bases). Trimming cost V 3 bases and J 5 bases, with 7 bases left between them. The CDR3 spans 12 residues. From germline, CDR1 is PRHDT and CDR2 FYEKMQ (reference sequence). For the CDR3, the DNA is TGTGCCAGCAGCTTGGAGGGGGAGACCCAGTACTTC. Its translation is CASSLEGETQYF.

The rearrangement uses TRBV28 and TRBJ2-1, with unresolved D. Germline CDR1 is MDHEN and CDR2 is SYDVKM. This CDR3 region has 15 residues. Trimming left V 7 bases short and J 4 bases short, with 17 bases between. The CDR3 protein is CASTVGRRLYNEQFF. CDR3 in DNA: TGTGCCAGCACCGTCGGTCGGAGACTTTACAATGAGCAGTTCTTC.

CDR3 sequence (DNA): TGTGCCAGTAGTCCCGAAGGACTACTATACAATGAGCAGTTCTTC. The encoded protein is CASSPEGLLYNEQFF. The rearrangement joins TRBV19 to TRBJ2-1, with D possibly TRBD2 on 6 matching bases. Germline V gene data show CDR1 as LNHDA and CDR2 as SQIVND (reference sequence). The CDR3 runs to 15 residues. V was shortened by 5 bases and J by 4 bases, with 15 bases between the two germline ends.

The chain employs TRBV28 and TRBJ1-3; 11 nucleotides line up with TRBD1. Germline V gene sequence: CDR1 MDHEN, CDR2 SYDVKM. J was trimmed by 1 base and V by 4 bases; bases with no gene match: 6. The CDR3 totals 17 residues. The CDR3 region has the DNA TGTGCCAGCAGTTGGGGACAGGGGGTAATTTCTGGAAACACCATATATTTT. Protein: CASSWGQGVISGNTIYF.

J is TRBJ2-2 and V is TRBV7-9; 8 bases align to TRBD1. Germline lookup yields CDR1 SEHNR and CDR2 FQNEAQ (reference sequence). The CDR3 length is 16 residues. V gave up 2 bases and J gave up 1 base; unmatched junction bases: 3. This CDR3 is CASSLPGQGNTGELFF. The CDR3 region has the DNA TGTGCCAGCAGCTTACCAGGACAGGGGAACACCGGGGAGCTGTTTTTT.

This chain links TRBV6-1 with TRBJ2-7; a weak D match, TRBD1 (6 bases). Germline loops: CDR1 MNHNS, CDR2 SASEGT. Trimming cost V 7 bases and J 2 bases, with 12 bases left between them. The length of the CDR3 is 13 residues. The CDR3 DNA reads as TGTGCCAGCACAAAGACAGGAGCCTACGAGCAGTACTTC. Amino acid sequence: CASTKTGAYEQYF.

The rearrangement links TRBV27 to TRBJ1-1, with D unclear. The CDR3 length is 17 residues. V lost 0 bases to trimming and J lost 3 bases, with 17 bases between them. The germline CDR1 and CDR2 sequences are MNHEY and SMNVEV (reference sequence). CDR3 sequence (DNA): TGTGCCAGCAGTTTATCCCCCGGTTCGGAAAGCGACACTGAAGCTTTCTTT. Encoded protein: CASSLSPGSESDTEAFF.

This chain uses TRBV5-4 with TRBJ2-7; TRBD1 matches at 8 bases. Germline CDR1 is SGHNT and CDR2 is YYREEE (reference sequence). This CDR3 is 16 amino acids long. Losses at the gene ends were 0 bases for V and 9 bases for J; bases not matched to a gene: 14. This chain's CDR3 is CASSLETRWGQAGQYF. The CDR3 DNA follows: TGTGCCAGCAGCTTGGAAACTCGATGGGGACAGGCCGGGCAGTACTTC.

The rearrangement joins TRBV5-4 to TRBJ1-2; possibly TRBD1 for D (6 bases). V was cut by 2 bases and J by 0 bases, with 11 bases left in between. Germline V gives CDR1 SGHNT, CDR2 YYREEE (reference sequence). CDR3 length equals 15 residues. The CDR3: CASSLSGQPNYGYTF. The CDR3 coding sequence is TGTGCCAGCAGCTTATCTGGACAGCCTAACTATGGCTACACCTTC. Supplemented by reference TRBV5-4 and TRBJ1-2, the full variable domain reads ETGVTQSPTHLIKTRGQQVTLRCSSQSGHNTVSWYQQALGQGPQFIFQYYREEENGRGNFPPRFSGLQFPNYSSELNVNALELDDSALYLCASSLSGQPNYGYTFGSGTRLTVV.

This rearrangement joins TRBV14 to TRBJ1-2; perhaps TRBD1 as D (5 bases). Trimming pared 1 base from V and 3 bases from J, leaving 6 bases between. The CDR3 is made up of 13 amino acids. The germline CDR1 and CDR2 sequences are SGHDN and FVKESK. In DNA form, the CDR3 reads TGTGCCAGCAGCCAAGGGACACACTATGGCTACACCTTC. Translated, it gives CASSQGTHYGYTF.

This clone was found once. This sequence joins TRBV7-3 and TRBJ2-5, with D possibly matching TRBD1 (6 bases). CDR1 and CDR2 from the germline V gene are SGHTA and FQGTGA. V gave up 2 bases and J gave up 4 bases, with 14 bases separating them. The CDR3 contains 15 residues. CDR3 in amino acids: CASSLVLGARETQYF. DNA for the CDR3: TGTGCCAGCAGCTTAGTATTGGGGGCGAGAGAGACCCAGTACTTC.

The chain combines TRBV28 with TRBJ1-5, with 7 bases identical to TRBD1. Germline V gene sequence: CDR1 MDHEN, CDR2 SYDVKM. This CDR3 has 15 amino acids. V lost 5 bases, J lost 2 bases, and 6 bases stayed unmatched. CDR3: CASSIQGYGNQPQHF. For the CDR3, the DNA is TGTGCCAGCAGTATACAGGGGTATGGCAATCAGCCCCAGCATTTT. The entire variable domain, with the rest obtained from reference TRBV28 and TRBJ1-5, is as follows: DVKVTQSSRYLVKRTGEKVFLECVQDMDHENMFWYRQDPGLGLRLIYFSYDVKMKEKGDIPEGYSVSREKKERFSLILESASTNQTSMYLCASSIQGYGNQPQHFGDGTRLSIL.

The rearrangement joins TRBV27 to TRBJ1-1, with 7 bases aligning to TRBD1. This CDR3 has 14 residues. Germline V gene lookup returns CDR1 MNHEY and CDR2 SMNVEV (reference sequence). V shed 5 bases, J shed 0 bases, and the junction held 3 bases outside the gene matches. CDR3 DNA sequence: TGTGCCAGCAGTCCAACAGGGGTGAACACTGAAGCTTTCTTT. Translation: CASSPTGVNTEAFF.

CDR3 nucleotides: TGCAGCGTTGTCCTGGGACAGTACCACGAGCAGTACTTC. Its translation is CSVVLGQYHEQYF. The chain is built from TRBV29-1 and TRBJ2-7, with 7 bases that match TRBD1. Germline loops: CDR1 SQVTM, CDR2 ANQGSEA. The junction had 8 bases not matched to a gene; V was cut back by 4 bases and J by 5 bases. This CDR3 has 13 amino acids.

The chain is built from TRBV30 and TRBJ2-5; 8 bases agree with TRBD1. Germline CDR1 and CDR2: GTSNPN and SVGIG (reference sequence). This CDR3 is 15 amino acids long. After removal of 4 bases from V and 2 bases from J, the junction contained 9 bases not matched to a gene. CDR3 nucleotide sequence: TGTGCCTGGACCTCCGGGACAGGAACACAAGAGACCCAGTACTTC. This translates into CAWTSGTGTQETQYF.

This rearrangement joins TRBV28 to TRBJ1-1; D is unclear. Germline V gene data show CDR1 as MDHEN and CDR2 as SYDVKM. CDR3 length: 14 residues. The V end lost 7 bases, the J end lost 1 base, and 13 bases lay between the germline ends. CDR3 in amino acids: CASTLPGGNTEAFF. The CDR3 bases are TGTGCCAGCACCCTCCCGGGTGGGAACACTGAAGCTTTCTTT.

V usage is TRBV18 and J usage is TRBJ1-1; TRBD1 matches 11 bases. The germline V gene encodes CDR1 KGHSH and CDR2 LQKENI. This CDR3 region has 18 residues. Germline trimming cut 0 bases from V and 1 base from J; bases unmatched to any gene: 7. This CDR3 reads CASSPPGDRGNWNTEAFF. The CDR3 nucleotides read TGTGCCAGCTCACCACCCGGGGACAGGGGGAATTGGAACACTGAAGCTTTCTTT.